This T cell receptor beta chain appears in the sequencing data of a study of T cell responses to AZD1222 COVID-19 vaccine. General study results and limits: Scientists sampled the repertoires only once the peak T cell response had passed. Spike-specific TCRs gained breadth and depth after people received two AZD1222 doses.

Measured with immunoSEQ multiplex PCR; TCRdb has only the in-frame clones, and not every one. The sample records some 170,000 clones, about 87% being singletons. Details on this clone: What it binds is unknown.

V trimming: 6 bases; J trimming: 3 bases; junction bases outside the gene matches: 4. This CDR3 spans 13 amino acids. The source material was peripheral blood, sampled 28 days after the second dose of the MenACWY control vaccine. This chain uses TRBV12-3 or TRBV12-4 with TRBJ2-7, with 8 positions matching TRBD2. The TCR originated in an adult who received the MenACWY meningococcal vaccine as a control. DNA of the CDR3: TGTGCCAGCAGCTTAAGCGGGGGCTACGAGCAGTACTTC. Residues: CASSLSGGYEQYF.